This is a list of T cell receptor beta chains from one sample in a study of read filtering for tumor transcriptome and immune sequencing. Each CDR3 protein is one row after TCRdb ran MiXCR on the reads. The data show 75,000 to 95,000 distinct CDR3 sequences, with roughly 21% seen just once and over 10% held by the top ten. The source material was a population of CD138-negative cells sorted from bone marrow. The receptors shown here come from a donor at least 40 years old with multiple myeloma. CDR3s leave out the opening cysteine and the closing phenylalanine or tryptophan. Each record gives: CDR3 length, V gene, CDR3 protein.

cdr3_length: 12; v_call: TRBV12-3/TRBV12-4; cdr3_aa: ASSFRNSNQPQH
cdr3_length: 13; v_call: TRBV20-1; cdr3_aa: SVLTLAGGLGTQY
cdr3_length: 13; v_call: TRBV10-3; cdr3_aa: AISETRQKAGEAF
cdr3_length: 13; v_call: TRBV15; cdr3_aa: STSLGSGRQETQY
cdr3_length: 9; v_call: TRBV12-3/TRBV12-4; cdr3_aa: ASGTADTQY
cdr3_length: 10; v_call: TRBV2; cdr3_aa: ASSAWEVGQY
cdr3_length: 12; v_call: TRBV6-2/TRBV6-3; cdr3_aa: ASSYVARVDEQL
cdr3_length: 14; v_call: TRBV7-6; cdr3_aa: ASSLGRGTGGTEAF
cdr3_length: 12; v_call: TRBV6-1; cdr3_aa: ASSERDNTDTQY
cdr3_length: 13; v_call: TRBV11-2; cdr3_aa: ASSLDRGRQETQY
cdr3_length: 9; v_call: TRBV6-2/TRBV6-3; cdr3_aa: ASSFRGELF
cdr3_length: 12; v_call: TRBV12-3/TRBV12-4; cdr3_aa: ASSRDRGIDEQF
cdr3_length: 14; v_call: TRBV29-1; cdr3_aa: SVDGDRESTDNEQF
cdr3_length: 12; v_call: TRBV28; cdr3_aa: ASSLLRAYNEQF
cdr3_length: 13; v_call: TRBV5-1; cdr3_aa: ASSLETGGYTEAF
cdr3_length: 13; v_call: TRBV5-5; cdr3_aa: ASSLSRDDTDTQY
cdr3_length: 13; v_call: TRBV7-9; cdr3_aa: ASSFRGQGANEQF
cdr3_length: 13; v_call: TRBV19; cdr3_aa: ASRISGGSYNEQF
cdr3_length: 12; v_call: TRBV7-8; cdr3_aa: ASIELAEQETQY
cdr3_length: 12; v_call: TRBV27; cdr3_aa: ASSFRRGQEELF
cdr3_length: 13; v_call: TRBV4-1; cdr3_aa: ASSQGPGRGDTQY
cdr3_length: 12; v_call: TRBV3-1; cdr3_aa: ASSRTGAGSPLH
cdr3_length: 11; v_call: TRBV2; cdr3_aa: ASTILAWETQY
cdr3_length: 13; v_call: TRBV6-6; cdr3_aa: ASNRARLAPDTQY
cdr3_length: 14; v_call: TRBV5-1; cdr3_aa: ASSLTSGSSTDTQY
cdr3_length: 13; v_call: TRBV12-3/TRBV12-4; cdr3_aa: ASSARQGGNQPQH
cdr3_length: 11; v_call: TRBV18; cdr3_aa: GSSPQGGQPQH
cdr3_length: 13; v_call: TRBV28; cdr3_aa: ASTPGGGGTGELF
cdr3_length: 9; v_call: TRBV20-1; cdr3_aa: SAEGGTEAF
cdr3_length: 13; v_call: TRBV6-2/TRBV6-3; cdr3_aa: ASSYSAGGPYEQY
cdr3_length: 12; v_call: TRBV20-1; cdr3_aa: SARPQGNNSPLH
cdr3_length: 13; v_call: TRBV28; cdr3_aa: ASSLTGVRSYEQY
cdr3_length: 13; v_call: TRBV14; cdr3_aa: ASSQGGSLNNEQF
cdr3_length: 11; v_call: TRBV7-8; cdr3_aa: ASSAEKKETQY
cdr3_length: 12; v_call: TRBV29-1; cdr3_aa: SASPSSSYNEQF
cdr3_length: 13; v_call: TRBV11-2; cdr3_aa: ASSKYRTTSYEQY
cdr3_length: 13; v_call: TRBV28; cdr3_aa: ASRVTDRGRDTQY
cdr3_length: 12; v_call: TRBV12-3/TRBV12-4; cdr3_aa: ASSRTGLEDTQY
cdr3_length: 8; v_call: TRBV20-1; cdr3_aa: SARDNEQF